The following is a T cell receptor (beta chain) sequence with its context. Its specificity is unknown. The sample belongs to a study of CD8+ T cells in alopecia areata. TCR sequencing used cDNA made by reverse transcription of extracted RNA. Profiling relied on immunoSEQ multiplex PCR, and the TCRdb table lists in-frame clones only, not all of them. The sample lists under 65,000 clones, about 40% occurring once. V was trimmed by 1 base and J by 5 bases, leaving 11 bases between them. From germline, CDR1 is MGHRA and CDR2 YSYEKL. CDR3 length equals 15 residues. General study results and limits: In scalp samples, resident alphabeta T cells of normal skin are also sequenced.

The sequencing input was NKG2D-low CD8+ T cells sorted from blood. This receptor was obtained from a human donor with alopecia areata. The V call is TRBV4-1, the J call TRBJ2-2; TRBD1 is a possible D gene (6 bases). The CDR3 nucleotides read TGCGCCAGCAGCCAAGCGCAGGGGAGAACCGGGGAGCTGTTTTTT. Amino acid sequence: CASSQAQGRTGELFF.